This TCR beta chain derives from a study of T cells in Graves' hyperthyroidism and ophthalmopathy. The CDR3 regions of TCR beta were amplified from RNA transcripts. TCR CDR3 regions were first amplified by RT-PCR with HTBI primers. TCRdb redid the calling of the multiplex PCR reads with MiXCR, one entry per CDR3 protein. The sample carries 500,000 to 650,000 distinct CDR3 sequences, 12% to 15% recorded once. Trimming removed 0 bases from V and 0 bases from J, with 8 bases in between. The germline V gene encodes CDR1 SGHRS and CDR2 YFSETQ. This CDR3 comprises 15 residues. Graves' hyperthyroidism was deemed stable absent ophthalmopathy progression within 18 months. A 10 ml volume of fresh peripheral blood provided the PBMCs. This clonotype was detected ten times or more.

The receptor was isolated from a woman aged 40 to 49 with Graves' hyperthyroidism. The chain couples TRBV5-1 to TRBJ2-3, with D unresolved. Source material: blood. The CDR3 reads CASSLGQSSTDTQYF. CDR3 DNA sequence: TGCGCCAGCAGCTTGGGACAAAGTAGCACAGATACGCAGTATTTT.